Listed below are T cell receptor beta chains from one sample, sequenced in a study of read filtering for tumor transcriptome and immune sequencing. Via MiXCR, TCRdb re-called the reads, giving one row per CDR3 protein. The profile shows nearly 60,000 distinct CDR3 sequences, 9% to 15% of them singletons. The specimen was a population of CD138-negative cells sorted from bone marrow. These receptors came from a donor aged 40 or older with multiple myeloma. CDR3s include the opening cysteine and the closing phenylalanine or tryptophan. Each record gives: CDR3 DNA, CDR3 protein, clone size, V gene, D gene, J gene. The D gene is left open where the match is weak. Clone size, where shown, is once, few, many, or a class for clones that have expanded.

TGCAGTGCTAGCACCGCAGGGGGGCGGGGAGATACGCAGTATTTT	CSASTAGGRGDTQYF	many	TRBV20-1	.	TRBJ2-3
TGCAGTGCGATAGTACGGGGGGGCACGGCAGATACGCAGTATTTT	CSAIVRGGTADTQYF	many	TRBV20-1	TRBD2	TRBJ2-3
TGCAGTGCTAGCCGGGACACTGCGGGTGAAAAACTGTTTTTT	CSASRDTAGEKLFF	many	TRBV20-1	.	TRBJ1-4
TGCAGTGCTATCCATGGGGAGCTGTTTTTT	CSAIHGELFF	many	TRBV20-1	.	TRBJ2-2
TGTGCCAGCAGTGAAGTGGGGGTATTGAACACCGGGGAGCTGTTTTTT	CASSEVGVLNTGELFF	many	TRBV2	.	TRBJ2-2
TGCGCCAGCAGCCAAGACAGGGACTATTCCTACAATGAGCAGTTCTTC	CASSQDRDYSYNEQFF	many	TRBV4-1	TRBD2	TRBJ2-1
TGTGCCAGCAGACAGCGGGGCCCCGGGTCCTACGAGCAGTACTTC	CASRQRGPGSYEQYF	few	TRBV28	TRBD2	TRBJ2-7
TGTGCCAGCAGTGCAGGGTTGAGGGAGACCCAGTACTTC	CASSAGLRETQYF	many	TRBV2	.	TRBJ2-5
TGCGCCAGCAGTGAATTTCCGGGACATTGGGCCGGGGAGCTGTTTTTT	CASSEFPGHWAGELFF	many	TRBV10-1	.	TRBJ2-2
TGTGCCAGCAGCCCGGGGGGTATCAATGAGCAGTTCTTC	CASSPGGINEQFF	many	TRBV7-9	TRBD2	TRBJ2-1
TGTGCCTGGAGCCCTCGGTTCACTGAAGCTTTCTTT	CAWSPRFTEAFF	many	TRBV30	.	TRBJ1-1
TGTGCCAGCAGGGGTAGACTAGCGGGGGGCCGAAGCACAGATACGCAGTATTTT	CASRGRLAGGRSTDTQYF	.	TRBV6-1	TRBD2	TRBJ2-3
TGTGCCAGCAGACGACCGGGACTAAAGTCCGGGGAGCTGTTTTTT	CASRRPGLKSGELFF	many	TRBV7-6	TRBD2	TRBJ2-2
TGTGCCAGCAGCCGGGACAGGGGGCCAGATACGCAGTATTTT	CASSRDRGPDTQYF	many	TRBV11-2	TRBD1	TRBJ2-3
TGTGCCAGCAGCTTGACTAGTGGCCGGTCAGAGACCCAGTACTTC	CASSLTSGRSETQYF	few	TRBV7-9	.	TRBJ2-5
TGCGCCAGCAGCCAGAGGACTAGCGCCTACAATGGGCAGTTCTTC	CASSQRTSAYNGQFF	few	TRBV4-1	TRBD2	TRBJ2-1
TGTGCCTGCAGTGAAGTCCTGGGCTCACCACTCGGCCAAGAGACCCAGTACTTC	CACSEVLGSPLGQETQYF	.	TRBV6-1	.	TRBJ2-5
TGCAGTGCTCTTTTCCTAGCGGGGGGTTCCTACGAGCAGTACTTC	CSALFLAGGSYEQYF	many	TRBV20-1	TRBD2	TRBJ2-7
TGTGCCAGCAGTCTTTGGGGGACAGGGACCGACGAGCAGTACTTC	CASSLWGTGTDEQYF	.	TRBV28	TRBD1	TRBJ2-7
TGTGCCAGCCGCCGCGCCACCGGGGAGCTGTTTTTT	CASRRATGELFF	many	TRBV7-9	.	TRBJ2-2
TGCAGCGTTGTTGGTCGGGGGACAGGGCTCTATGGCTACACCTTC	CSVVGRGTGLYGYTF	.	TRBV29-1	TRBD1	TRBJ1-2
TGCGCCAGCAGCTTGGCCCTGGGGGGCCAAGATACGCAGTATTTT	CASSLALGGQDTQYF	many	TRBV5-1	.	TRBJ2-3
TGCGCCAGCAGCGATCCGGGACAGGGATTCAATGAGCAGTTCTTC	CASSDPGQGFNEQFF	many	TRBV5-1	TRBD1	TRBJ2-1
TGCGCCAGCAGCTTAGGGGTCTCGCTGGGGACCATATATTTT	CASSLGVSLGTIYF	.	TRBV5-1	.	TRBJ1-3
TGCGCCAGCACGGAGACTTGGGCAGGGGTGGCATACGAGCAGTACTTC	CASTETWAGVAYEQYF	many	TRBV5-1	.	TRBJ2-7
TGCAGTGCTAGAGATCTTCAGCGCAGCACAGATACGCAGTATTTT	CSARDLQRSTDTQYF	many	TRBV20-1	.	TRBJ2-3
TGCGCCAGCAGCCAAACCGGGACCCCCGGAAGTTCACCCCTCCACTTT	CASSQTGTPGSSPLHF	many	TRBV5-1	.	TRBJ1-6
TGTGCCAGCAGCTTAGCGGCAGTTATTACCGGGGAGCTGTTTTTT	CASSLAAVITGELFF	many	TRBV7-2	.	TRBJ2-2
TGTGCCAGCAGCTTCGACAGGGAGGAGACCCAGTACTTC	CASSFDREETQYF	.	TRBV5-4	TRBD1	TRBJ2-5
TGTGCCAGCAGAGTGGACGAGACCCAGTACTTC	CASRVDETQYF	many	TRBV6-6	.	TRBJ2-5
TGTGCCAGCTCACCGAGCCGGGACAACGAGCAGTTCTTC	CASSPSRDNEQFF	.	TRBV18	.	TRBJ2-1
TGCAGTGCGAATGACGGACCGACAGATACGCAGTATTTT	CSANDGPTDTQYF	many	TRBV20-1	.	TRBJ2-3
TGTGCCAGCAGCCGCTTCCTACAAGAGACCCAGTACTTC	CASSRFLQETQYF	.	TRBV14	.	TRBJ2-5
TGCAGTGCTAGAGATAGGACTCTGGACGTAGACTATGGCTACACCTTC	CSARDRTLDVDYGYTF	.	TRBV20-1	.	TRBJ1-2
TGTGCCACCAGTGATTTCGTCGGGCTTAGCACAGATACGCAGTATTTT	CATSDFVGLSTDTQYF	many	TRBV24-1	.	TRBJ2-3
TGTGCCAGCAGCCAAATTACAGGGATCCAAGAGACCCAGTACTTC	CASSQITGIQETQYF	many	TRBV5-6	.	TRBJ2-5
TGTGCCATCAGTGACTCCGCTGAGACCCAGTACTTC	CAISDSAETQYF	many	TRBV10-3	.	TRBJ2-5
TGCAGTGCCCTCTCGAGGTACAGGGGGCCCGATCAGCCCCAGCATTTT	CSALSRYRGPDQPQHF	many	TRBV20-1	TRBD1	TRBJ1-5
TGTGCCAGCTCACCACCGGTTGGTGGTTCGAACACCGGGGAGCTGTTTTTT	CASSPPVGGSNTGELFF	many	TRBV18	.	TRBJ2-2
TGTGCCAGCAGCCGGGGGACAGTGGGCACCGGGGAGCTGTTTTTT	CASSRGTVGTGELFF	many	TRBV7-9	.	TRBJ2-2
TGCGCCAGCAGTCGCGGAGGTAGTCAGAGCTCCTACAATGAGCAGTTCTTC	CASSRGGSQSSYNEQFF	many	TRBV4-1	.	TRBJ2-1
TGTGCCAGCAGTTTAATTAGCAGGGATTCTCCATACAATGAGCAGTTCTTC	CASSLISRDSPYNEQFF	many	TRBV27	.	TRBJ2-1
TGTGCCAGCAGCCAATATCATCCGGGACAGGGAGAGACCCAGTACTTC	CASSQYHPGQGETQYF	many	TRBV4-2	TRBD1	TRBJ2-5
TGTGCCACCGCTGCGATCCTACCGGGACATCGGGACGAGCAGTACTTC	CATAAILPGHRDEQYF	few	TRBV28	.	TRBJ2-7
TGTGCCAGCAGCTTAAACGCGGGGGGTTTAAAAGAGACCCAGTACTTC	CASSLNAGGLKETQYF	many	TRBV7-3	TRBD2	TRBJ2-5
TGCGCCAGCACGAGACAGGGCACAGATACGCAGTATTTT	CASTRQGTDTQYF	many	TRBV5-1	.	TRBJ2-3
TGTGCCATCAGTGAGGGGGACGCTTTCTATGGCTACACCTTC	CAISEGDAFYGYTF	.	TRBV10-3	.	TRBJ1-2
TGTGCCAGCGGGGGGGGGGGCGATAGGACTGAAGCTTTCTTT	CASGGGGDRTEAFF	.	TRBV6-5	.	TRBJ1-1
TGCAGTGCCCGGGACTACGCTACGCAGTATTTT	CSARDYATQYF	many	TRBV20-1	TRBD2	TRBJ2-3
TGCGCCAGCGGGGACAGGCCGGGCAACTACGAGCAGTACTTC	CASGDRPGNYEQYF	.	TRBV4-1	TRBD1	TRBJ2-7
TGTGCCAGCAGCACCGGGACAGGGTCCAATTCACCCCTCCACTTT	CASSTGTGSNSPLHF	many	TRBV12-3/TRBV12-4	TRBD1	TRBJ1-6
TGTGCTAGTGGTTTGTCCCCGGGCAGGGATGAGCAGTTCTTC	CASGLSPGRDEQFF	medium-sized	TRBV12-5	.	TRBJ2-1
TGTGCCAGCAGTCCTGTCGGGACAGGGCATTCACCCCTCCACTTT	CASSPVGTGHSPLHF	many	TRBV7-9	TRBD1	TRBJ1-6
TGTGCCAGCAGCGAAGCATCAGAAAACTATGGCTACACCTTC	CASSEASENYGYTF	many	TRBV3-2	.	TRBJ1-2
TGTGCCACCACCCCCGGGCAGGGCACTAATTCACCCCTCCACTTT	CATTPGQGTNSPLHF	many	TRBV28	.	TRBJ1-6